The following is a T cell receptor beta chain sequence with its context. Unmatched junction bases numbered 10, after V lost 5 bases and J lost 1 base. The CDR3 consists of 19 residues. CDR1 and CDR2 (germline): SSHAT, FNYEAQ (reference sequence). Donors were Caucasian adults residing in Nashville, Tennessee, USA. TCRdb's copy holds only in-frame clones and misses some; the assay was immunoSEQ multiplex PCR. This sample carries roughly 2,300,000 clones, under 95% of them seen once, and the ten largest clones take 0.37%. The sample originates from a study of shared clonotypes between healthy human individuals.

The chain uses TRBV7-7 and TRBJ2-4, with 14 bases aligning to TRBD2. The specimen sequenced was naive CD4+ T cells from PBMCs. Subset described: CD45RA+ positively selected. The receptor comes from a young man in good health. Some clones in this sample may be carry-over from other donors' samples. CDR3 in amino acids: CASSGHGTSGSPAKNIQYF. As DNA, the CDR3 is TGTGCCAGCAGCGGACACGGGACTAGCGGGAGTCCCGCCAAAAACATTCAGTACTTC.